The entry that follows covers one T cell receptor (beta chain) sequence. What it binds is unknown. This entry belongs to a study of cytomegalovirus exposure and HLA in healthy donors. Study details: Clustering assigned 81% of the approximately 400 genotyped donors to the Caucasian-associated ancestry cluster. Study-wide findings and caveats: Several of the most significant clusters appeared linked to common viral pathogens, based on a later analysis. CMV serostatus was the only recorded immune exposure for donors.

This CDR3 is 13 amino acids long. Germline lookup yields CDR1 LGHNA and CDR2 YSLEER. Deletions cut 0 bases from V and 15 bases from J, with 12 bases between. With 60 Vbeta and 13 Jbeta primers, the PCR was carried out. Only in-frame clones appear in the TCRdb table, and some are missing; sequencing was by immunoSEQ multiplex PCR. The sample has 200,000 or so clones; more than 60% are singletons. The sequencing sample was made of PBMCs. The source of this sequence is a man aged 35-49 years in good health and CMV-seronegative. V gene TRBV4-3 combines with J gene TRBJ2-6, with D possibly being TRBD1 (5 bases). DNA for the CDR3: TGCGCCAGCAGCCAAGATTCAGGGCTATACCTGACTTTC. This gives the protein CASSQDSGLYLTF.